Following are 27 T cell receptor beta chains from one sample sequenced in a study of T cell responses to AZD1222 COVID-19 vaccine. TCRdb's table, derived via immunoSEQ multiplex PCR, lists solely in-frame clones and lacks some. Counted here are fewer than 150,000 clones, about 85% occurring once; the ten biggest clones make up around 1.6%. The input for sequencing was peripheral blood, taken on day 0 of AZD1222 vaccination. All receptors come from an adult in good health.

V and J are TRBV28 and TRBJ2-3; 7 bases match TRBD2. Germline CDR1 reads MDHEN; CDR2 reads SYDVKM. CDR3 length: 14 amino acids. J lost 5 bases, V lost 3 bases, and 5 bases had no gene match. The CDR3 bases are TGTGCCAGCAGTTTTACGGGGGGTGTAGATACGCAGTATTTT. This gives the protein CASSFTGGVDTQYF.

The chain has TRBV5-1 and TRBJ2-7; weak D call: TRBD2 (6 bases). V dropped 3 bases and J dropped 2 bases, with 12 bases sitting between them. The germline CDR1 and CDR2 sequences are SGHRS and YFSETQ. This CDR3 comprises 14 residues. CDR3 protein: CASSWGLEPYEQYF. CDR3 DNA: TGCGCCAGCAGCTGGGGACTGGAACCCTACGAGCAGTACTTC.

The count of this clone is one. CDR3: CASSRGGSNQPQHF. The CDR3 DNA is TGTGCCAGCAGTCGAGGAGGGAGCAATCAGCCCCAGCATTTT. V usage is TRBV28 and J usage is TRBJ1-5; D not resolved. Germline lookup yields CDR1 MDHEN and CDR2 SYDVKM. CDR3 length equals 14 residues. Trimming stripped 5 bases from V and 1 base from J, with 9 bases between.

The chain recombines TRBV30 with TRBJ2-3, with D uncertain. From germline, CDR1 is GTSNPN and CDR2 SVGIG (reference sequence). This CDR3 has 12 amino acids. V dropped 8 bases and J dropped 1 base, with 10 bases sitting between them. CDR3 protein: CAGQRGTDTQYF. As DNA, the CDR3 is TGTGCCGGTCAAAGGGGCACAGATACGCAGTATTTT.

This rearrangement joins TRBV28 to TRBJ2-3; D unresolved. With 5 bases removed from V and 0 bases from J, the gap between germline ends came to 6 bases. Germline V CDR1 and CDR2: MDHEN, SYDVKM. This CDR3 has 13 amino acids. The CDR3 reads CASSTGSTDTQYF. CDR3 sequence (DNA): TGTGCCAGCAGTACCGGGAGCACAGATACGCAGTATTTT.

The genes are TRBV2 and TRBJ2-1; weak D call: TRBD2 (6 bases). CDR1 and CDR2 (germline): SNHLY, FYNNEI. The CDR3 extends over 17 amino acids. Trimming shortened V by 3 bases and J by 0 bases, and 15 bases separated the two germline ends. The chain's CDR3 is CASSDRRRTTSYNEQFF. CDR3 nucleotides: TGTGCCAGCAGTGATAGACGGCGGACTACCTCCTACAATGAGCAGTTCTTC.

The rearrangement uses TRBV6-2 or TRBV6-3 and TRBJ1-1; TRBD1 is a possible D gene (6 bases). The CDR3 has 14 amino acids. V dropped 5 bases and J dropped 6 bases, with 16 bases sitting between them. In germline, CDR1 is MNHEY, CDR2 SVGEGT. This CDR3 is CASSGRGQNPEAFF. DNA of the CDR3: TGTGCCAGCAGTGGTCGGGGACAAAACCCTGAAGCTTTCTTT.

The chain employs TRBV11-2 and TRBJ2-2; TRBD2 might be the D (5 bases). Trimming left V 5 bases short and J 6 bases short, with 7 bases between. The CDR3 has 12 residues. In germline, CDR1 is SGHAT, CDR2 FQNNGV. DNA for the CDR3: TGTGCCAGCAGCCCACTAGCCGGGGAGCTGTTTTTT. Protein product: CASSPLAGELFF. Looking up the rest from reference TRBV11-2 and TRBJ2-2 gives the full variable domain: EAGVAQSPRYKIIEKRQSVAFWCNPISGHATLYWYQQILGQGPKLLIQFQNNGVVDDSQLPKDRFSAERLKGVDSTLKIQPAKLEDSAVYLCASSPLAGELFFGEGSRLTVL.

The J gene is TRBJ2-7, the V gene TRBV24-1, with TRBD1 matching 9 bases. The length of the CDR3 is 15 residues. Germline assignment: CDR1 KGHDR and CDR2 SFDVKD. After removal of 1 base from V and 5 bases from J, the junction contained 5 bases not matched to a gene. The CDR3 reads CATSDFRQGVHEQYF. The CDR3 nucleotides read TGTGCCACCAGTGATTTCCGACAGGGGGTTCACGAGCAGTACTTC.

The chain links TRBV18 to TRBJ2-3, with D possibly matching TRBD2 (5 bases). The V gene lost 2 bases and the J gene lost 5 bases, with 17 bases spanning the gap. The CDR3 has 16 amino acids. Germline V gives CDR1 KGHSH, CDR2 LQKENI. For the CDR3, the DNA is TGTGCCAGCTCACCAGAGGCTAGCCGGGCCGTAGATACGCAGTATTTT. It translates to CASSPEASRAVDTQYF. The full variable domain, completed using reference TRBV18 and TRBJ2-3, is NAGVMQNPRHLVRRRGQEARLRCSPMKGHSHVYWYRQLPEEGLKFMVYLQKENIIDESGMPKERFSAEFPKEGPSILRIQQVVRGDSAAYFCASSPEASRAVDTQYFGPGTRLTVL.

The chain joins TRBV4-1 to TRBJ2-1; 14 bases are a match to TRBD2. CDR1 and CDR2 (germline): MGHRA, YSYEKL. J gave up 10 bases and V 0 bases, and 5 bases lay outside the gene matches. The CDR3 length is 16 residues. This CDR3 reads CASSQETSGGAGEQFF. CDR3 DNA: TGCGCCAGCAGCCAAGAGACTAGCGGGGGGGCGGGAGAGCAGTTCTTC.

This CDR3 is CASTLDSEQYF. The CDR3 DNA sequence: TGTGCCAGCACCCTGGACAGCGAGCAGTACTTC. J is TRBJ2-7 and V is TRBV2, with D maybe TRBD1 (6 bases). The CDR3 runs to 11 residues. Trimming stripped 7 bases from V and 6 bases from J, with 10 bases between. Germline V gene lookup returns CDR1 SNHLY and CDR2 FYNNEI.

J is TRBJ1-2 and V is TRBV5-1; 9 bases map to TRBD1. This CDR3 contains 15 residues. Germline CDR1 and CDR2: SGHRS and YFSETQ. V gave up 4 bases and J gave up 3 bases; unmatched junction bases: 7. CDR3 sequence: CASSPWDRVDYGYTF. CDR3 sequence (DNA): TGCGCCAGCAGCCCCTGGGACAGGGTCGACTATGGCTACACCTTC.

This chain links TRBV14 with TRBJ2-7; D gene unclear. The CDR3 contains 11 residues. Trimming shortened V by 3 bases and J by 2 bases, and 2 bases separated the two germline ends. Germline-derived CDR1 and CDR2 are SGHDN and FVKESK. The CDR3 loop is CASSQTYEQYF. As DNA, the CDR3 is TGTGCCAGCAGCCAGACCTACGAGCAGTACTTC.

The rearrangement joins TRBV18 to TRBJ1-1, with D uncertain. The CDR3 has 13 amino acids. Germline V lookup: CDR1 KGHSH, CDR2 LQKENI. V dropped 2 bases and J dropped 1 base, with 5 bases sitting between them. The DNA for the CDR3 is TGTGCCAGCTCACCAGGGAGGAACACTGAAGCTTTCTTT. It encodes CASSPGRNTEAFF.

The V and J genes are TRBV10-3 and TRBJ1-5; D remains unclear. This CDR3 contains 14 residues. Germline V gene sequence: CDR1 ENHRY, CDR2 SYGVKD. With 2 bases removed from V and 4 bases from J, the gap between germline ends came to 9 bases. CDR3 sequence (DNA): TGTGCCATCAGTGAGCTGGGAATGAATCAGCCCCAGCATTTT. As protein: CAISELGMNQPQHF.

The chain combines TRBV7-9 with TRBJ2-5; 11 bases align to TRBD2. Germline CDR1 is SEHNR and CDR2 is FQNEAQ (reference sequence). Trimming took 6 bases from V and 0 from J; bases not matched to a gene: 3. The CDR3 is made up of 15 amino acids. The CDR3 DNA reads TGTGCCAGCAGTCTGACTAGCGGGAACCAAGAGACCCAGTACTTC. Translated: CASSLTSGNQETQYF. Together with reference TRBV7-9 and TRBJ2-5, the CDR3 gives the full variable domain: DTGVSQNPRHKITKRGQNVTFRCDPISEHNRLYWYRQTLGQGPEFLTYFQNEAQLEKSRLLSDRFSAERPKGSFSTLEIQRTEQGDSAMYLCASSLTSGNQETQYFGPGTRLLVL.

This clone occurred once. CDR3 sequence (DNA): TGTGCCAGCAGCGTAGAACATAGCAATCAGCCCCAGCATTTT. Amino acids: CASSVEHSNQPQHF. This sequence joins TRBV9 and TRBJ1-5; the D is unclear. In germline, CDR1 is SGDLS, CDR2 YYNGEE. The CDR3 length is 14 residues. With 0 bases removed from V and 0 bases from J, the gap between germline ends came to 4 bases. The full variable domain, with the rest looked up from reference TRBV9 and TRBJ1-5, is DSGVTQTPKHLITATGQRVTLRCSPRSGDLSVYWYQQSLDQGLQFLIQYYNGEERAKGNILERFSAQQFPDLHSELNLSSLELGDSALYFCASSVEHSNQPQHFGDGTRLSIL.

The chain combines TRBV7-9 with TRBJ1-2, with TRBD1 matching 9 bases. CDR3 length: 16 residues. Looked up from germline, CDR1 is SEHNR and CDR2 is FQNEAQ (reference sequence). J lost 6 bases, V lost 3 bases, and 11 bases had no gene match. The CDR3 sequence is CASSFGDRQGVNGYTF. CDR3 sequence (DNA): TGTGCCAGCAGCTTTGGGGACCGACAGGGGGTAAATGGCTACACCTTC. The complete variable domain, with remaining parts taken from reference TRBV7-9 and TRBJ1-2, reads DTGVSQNPRHKITKRGQNVTFRCDPISEHNRLYWYRQTLGQGPEFLTYFQNEAQLEKSRLLSDRFSAERPKGSFSTLEIQRTEQGDSAMYLCASSFGDRQGVNGYTFGSGTRLTVV.

This clone appeared once. The genes are TRBV19 and TRBJ1-1; weak D call: TRBD1 (6 bases). Germline CDR1 and CDR2: LNHDA and SQIVND (reference sequence). This CDR3 has 13 amino acids. V lost 1 base and J 4 bases, leaving 7 bases between the germline ends. CDR3 in amino acids: CASSIGGGTEAFF. DNA of the CDR3: TGTGCCAGTAGTATAGGAGGGGGCACTGAAGCTTTCTTT.

The rearrangement joins TRBV7-2 to TRBJ1-5, with TRBD1 as a possible D gene (5 bases). CDR3 length equals 14 residues. V was cut by 1 base and J by 6 bases, with 10 bases left in between. The germline CDR1 and CDR2 sequences are SGHTA and FQGNSA. The CDR3 DNA sequence: TGTGCCAGCAGCTTAGGACAGTACGTTCAGCCCCAGCATTTT. Amino acid sequence: CASSLGQYVQPQHF.

The chain couples TRBV2 to TRBJ2-7; tentative D call: TRBD1 (6 bases). This CDR3 is built from 12 residues. Germline CDR1 and CDR2: SNHLY and FYNNEI. The germline V and J ends were trimmed by 11 bases and 0 bases, with 11 bases remaining between them. CDR3 coding DNA: TGTGCCTCACAGGGTTACTCCTACGAGCAGTACTTC. As protein: CASQGYSYEQYF.

The rearrangement uses TRBV30 and TRBJ1-6; 9 bases are shared with TRBD1. CDR1 and CDR2 (germline): GTSNPN, SVGIG (reference sequence). The trim removed 4 bases at V and 12 bases at J, leaving 4 bases unmatched. The CDR3 has 12 amino acids. The CDR3 reads CAWTPTGGPLHF. As DNA, the CDR3 is TGTGCCTGGACCCCGACAGGGGGACCCCTCCACTTT.

The chain joins TRBV30 to TRBJ1-6, with D unresolved. Germline lookup yields CDR1 GTSNPN and CDR2 SVGIG (reference sequence). Trimming pared 0 bases from V and 0 bases from J, leaving 9 bases between. The CDR3 has 16 amino acids. The CDR3 here is CAWSVGGSSYNSPLHF. The CDR3 nucleotides are TGTGCCTGGAGTGTTGGCGGGAGCTCCTATAATTCACCCCTCCACTTT.

The rearrangement links TRBV28 to TRBJ2-7, with 11 bases identical to TRBD1. The length of the CDR3 is 16 residues. The germline V gene has CDR1 MDHEN and CDR2 SYDVKM. Losses at the gene ends were 5 bases for V and 6 bases for J; bases not matched to a gene: 12. CDR3: CASSAQDRGHPIEQYF. CDR3 in DNA: TGTGCCAGCAGTGCCCAGGACAGGGGGCACCCTATCGAGCAGTACTTC.

CDR3 region: CASSRTGIATEQFF. The CDR3 DNA sequence: TGTGCCAGCAGCCGAACCGGGATAGCGACTGAGCAGTTCTTC. This chain joins TRBV7-3 and TRBJ2-1, with D perhaps TRBD2 (5 bases). Trimming pared 5 bases from V and 9 bases from J, leaving 17 bases between. The CDR3 runs 14 residues. Germline-derived CDR1 and CDR2 are SGHTA and FQGTGA.

The chain employs TRBV15 and TRBJ1-5; D might be TRBD1 (6 bases). Germline V gene data show CDR1 as LNHNV and CDR2 as YYDKDF (reference sequence). The germline V and J ends were trimmed by 1 base and 9 bases, with 19 bases remaining between them. The CDR3 sequence is 16 residues long. The DNA for the CDR3 is TGTGCCACCAGCAGAGGCCCTTGGAGCAGGGGAAGGCCCCAGCATTTT. Translated, it gives CATSRGPWSRGRPQHF.